The 16 T cell receptor beta chains listed next were all sequenced from one sample in a study of blood T cell repertoires in COVID-19. Method: immunoSEQ multiplex PCR; TCRdb's copy keeps in-frame clones and lacks some. The sample lists around 480,000 clones; approximately 90% were seen once. The source material was PBMCs or T cells enriched from blood (not recorded which). These receptor sequences come from a woman aged 18 to 35 who had recovered from COVID-19.

V and J are TRBV15 and TRBJ1-2, with TRBD1 matching 7 bases. V lost 0 bases to trimming and J lost 12 bases; unmatched junction nucleotides: 16. CDR1 LNHNV and CDR2 YYDKDF come from the germline V gene (reference sequence). The CDR3 consists of 16 residues. This CDR3 reads CATSRDYGIETGLHTF. CDR3 in DNA: TGTGCCACCAGCAGAGATTATGGAATTGAGACAGGGCTTCACACCTTC.

The V call is TRBV25-1, the J call TRBJ1-1; D unclear. V was trimmed by 1 base and J by 13 bases, leaving 22 bases between them. In germline, CDR1 is MGHDK, CDR2 SYGVNS. This CDR3 has 15 residues. DNA for the CDR3: TGTGCCAGCAGTGAATCTCGAGGAGGGTCCGGCAAGGATTTCTTT. This sequence encodes CASSESRGGSGKDFF.

This rearrangement joins TRBV7-8 to TRBJ1-2; maybe TRBD1 (6 bases). Per the germline V gene, CDR1 is SGHVS and CDR2 is FQNEAQ. The length of the CDR3 is 15 residues. V was trimmed by 2 bases and J by 2 bases, leaving 12 bases between them. As DNA, the CDR3 is TGTGCCAGCAGCTTAAGGGCAGGGGTAAACTATGGCTACACCTTC. This encodes CASSLRAGVNYGYTF. Full variable domain (outside the CDR3, taken from reference TRBV7-8 and TRBJ1-2): GAGVSQSPRYKVAKRGQDVALRCDPISGHVSLFWYQQALGQGPEFLTYFQNEAQLDKSGLPSDRFFAERPEGSVSTLKIQRTQQEDSAVYLCASSLRAGVNYGYTFGSGTRLTVV.

The chain joins TRBV4-1 to TRBJ2-7, with D perhaps TRBD2 (6 bases). This CDR3 has 16 residues. V lost 3 bases, J lost 3 bases, and 18 bases lay in between. Germline V gene sequence: CDR1 MGHRA, CDR2 YSYEKL. CDR3 DNA sequence: TGCGCCAGCAGCCACCCCATGGGGGGTGAATACTACGAGCAGTACTTC. Translated, it gives CASSHPMGGEYYEQYF.

V is TRBV2 and J is TRBJ1-1; maybe TRBD1 (6 bases). The CDR3 consists of 14 residues. Germline-derived CDR1 and CDR2 are SNHLY and FYNNEI. V lost 3 bases and J lost 1, with 9 bases in between. CDR3 amino acids: CASSEQGRNTEAFF. As DNA, the CDR3 is TGTGCCAGCAGTGAGCAGGGGAGGAACACTGAAGCTTTCTTT.

This clone was picked up one time. This chain links TRBV5-1 with TRBJ2-4, with a possible D match to TRBD1 (5 bases). The V and J ends lost 5 bases and 0 bases respectively, with 6 bases between them. The CDR3 runs to 13 residues. CDR1 SGHRS and CDR2 YFSETQ come from the germline V gene. CDR3: CASRGLAKNIQYF. The DNA of the CDR3 is TGCGCCAGCAGGGGGCTAGCCAAAAACATTCAGTACTTC.

This clone was counted a few times. This sample includes further DNA sequences coding for the same CDR3. The chain joins TRBV30 to TRBJ1-1; the D is unclear. The CDR3 is 14 amino acids. With 0 bases removed from V and 1 base from J, the gap between germline ends came to 9 bases. Per germline, CDR1 GTSNPN and CDR2 SVGIG (reference sequence). CDR3 in amino acids: CAWSVRGQNTEAFF. DNA for the CDR3: TGTGCCTGGAGTGTACGTGGGCAGAACACTGAAGCTTTCTTT.

This chain uses TRBV6-5 with TRBJ1-3; no clear D gene. Trimming removed 4 bases from V and 4 bases from J, with 14 bases in between. CDR1 is MNHEY and CDR2 is SVGAGI in the germline V gene. This CDR3 region has 15 residues. The CDR3 reads CASSSPPNEGNTIYF. The CDR3 bases are TGTGCCAGCAGTTCCCCACCGAATGAGGGAAACACCATATATTTT.

The genes are TRBV5-4 and TRBJ2-2, with D maybe TRBD1 (5 bases). Trimming took 3 bases from V and 6 from J, leaving 12 bases between them. The CDR3 totals 14 residues. Germline V gene data show CDR1 as SGHNT and CDR2 as YYREEE (reference sequence). The CDR3 DNA sequence: TGTGCCAGCAGCTATGACAGCCTACCCGGGGAGCTGTTTTTT. Translated: CASSYDSLPGELFF.

V gene TRBV18 combines with J gene TRBJ2-7, with 8 bases aligning to TRBD1. Trimming removed 6 bases from V and 5 bases from J; junction bases left unmatched: 6. The CDR3 spans 13 residues. CDR1 KGHSH and CDR2 LQKENI come from the germline V gene. CDR3 in DNA: TGTGCCAGCTCGGGGGACAGGTCCCACGAGCAGTACTTC. This sequence encodes CASSGDRSHEQYF.

The V call is TRBV6-5, the J call TRBJ1-2, with a tentative D call TRBD1 (5 bases). The germline V gene encodes CDR1 MNHEY and CDR2 SVGAGI. The CDR3 runs to 16 residues. Trimming took 0 bases from V and 5 from J, leaving 16 bases between them. DNA for the CDR3: TGTGCCAGCAGTTACTCATGGGGGGGGACTGGTTATGGCTACACCTTC. Amino acid sequence: CASSYSWGGTGYGYTF.

The chain combines TRBV7-2 with TRBJ2-1; 10 nucleotides match TRBD2. Germline lookup yields CDR1 SGHTA and CDR2 FQGNSA. CDR3 length equals 15 residues. Trimming cost V 4 bases and J 5 bases; bases outside gene matches: 5. CDR3 nucleotide sequence: TGTGCCAGCAGCTCAGGACTAGCGGCCCACAATGAGCAGTTCTTC. This sequence encodes CASSSGLAAHNEQFF. Full variable domain (rest looked up from reference TRBV7-2 and TRBJ2-1): GAGVSQSPSNKVTEKGKDVELRCDPISGHTALYWYRQSLGQGLEFLIYFQGNSAPDKSGLPSDRFSAERTGGSVSTLTIQRTQQEDSAVYLCASSSGLAAHNEQFFGPGTRLTVL.

Written as DNA, the CDR3 is TGTGCCAGCAGCCGGACACAACTTGGAGGCTACACCTTC. Encoded protein: CASSRTQLGGYTF. The chain employs TRBV5-8 and TRBJ1-2, with D possibly being TRBD1 (5 bases). The ends were cut back, 4 bases at V and 8 bases at J, with 15 bases in the middle. CDR3 size: 13 residues. Germline CDR1 SGHTS, CDR2 YDEGEE.

This rearrangement joins TRBV5-1 to TRBJ1-1; maybe TRBD1 (6 bases). CDR1 is SGHRS, CDR2 YFSETQ, per germline. Trimming shortened V by 6 bases and J by 0 bases, and 12 bases separated the two germline ends. The CDR3 spans 14 residues. The CDR3 is CASTRTDMNTEAFF. Here the CDR3 DNA reads TGCGCCAGCACCCGGACAGATATGAACACTGAAGCTTTCTTT.

This rearrangement joins TRBV12-3 or TRBV12-4 to TRBJ1-3; 7 positions agree with TRBD1. V trimming: 7 bases; J trimming: 7 bases; junction bases outside the gene matches: 7. The CDR3 has 13 amino acids. CDR3 residues: CASTLTGWNTIYF. CDR3 DNA: TGTGCCAGCACCCTGACAGGGTGGAACACCATATATTTT.

The chain is built from TRBV6-5 and TRBJ2-5, with 8 bases identical to TRBD2. Germline CDR1 reads MNHEY; CDR2 reads SVGAGI. The CDR3 extends over 15 amino acids. With 6 bases clipped from V and 1 base from J, the junction kept 7 bases outside the gene matches. The CDR3: CASRPSGGVQETQYF. The DNA of the CDR3 is TGTGCCAGCAGACCGAGCGGGGGCGTCCAAGAGACCCAGTACTTC.